The 10 T cell receptor beta chains reported below all come from one sample, sequenced in a study of cytomegalovirus exposure and HLA in healthy donors (dated by TCRdb to about 2017). The library was produced with the immunoSEQ multiplex PCR assay. Drawn from immuneACCESS, this table holds only the in-frame rearrangements with V and J called that TCRdb kept. Clones are partly lost; checked studies trace under half to an unresolved V gene and leave the rest unexplained. This sample is represented by 120,000 or so clones; roughly 89% of them were singletons. Of the sample, about 2% is held by the ten largest clones. Sequencing used PBMCs. All receptors derive from a woman between 18 and 29 years old in good health and CMV-seronegative.

V gene TRBV5-1 combines with J gene TRBJ2-3; D is perhaps TRBD2 (5 bases). The V gene lost 2 bases and the J gene lost 0 bases, with 7 bases spanning the gap. The V gene's germline CDR1 is SGHRS and CDR2 YFSETQ. The CDR3 runs 14 residues. The CDR3 loop is CASSFGGSTDTQYF. The DNA for the CDR3 is TGCGCCAGCAGCTTCGGCGGGAGCACAGATACGCAGTATTTT. Full variable domain (rest looked up from reference TRBV5-1 and TRBJ2-3): KAGVTQTPRYLIKTRGQQVTLSCSPISGHRSVSWYQQTPGQGLQFLFEYFSETQRNKGNFPGRFSGRQFSNSRSEMNVSTLELGDSALYLCASSFGGSTDTQYFGPGTRLTVL.

This clone appeared a few times. V usage is TRBV19 and J usage is TRBJ2-3; 9 nucleotides align to TRBD2. The CDR3 spans 16 residues. CDR1 and CDR2 from the germline V gene are LNHDA and SQIVND (reference sequence). V lost 5 bases to trimming and J lost 1 base; unmatched junction nucleotides: 7. CDR3 residues: CASSLIAGEGTDTQYF. DNA for the CDR3: TGTGCCAGTAGTCTCATAGCGGGAGAGGGCACAGATACGCAGTATTTT.

This clone was observed a handful of times. As DNA, the CDR3 is TGTGCCAGTAGTATTGGACTAGCGGGAGTTTCCTACGAGCAGTACTTC. Protein sequence: CASSIGLAGVSYEQYF. This rearrangement joins TRBV19 to TRBJ2-7, with TRBD2 matching over 13 bases. This CDR3 contains 16 residues. V lost 3 bases, J lost 1 base, and 3 bases stayed unmatched. Germline V lookup: CDR1 LNHDA, CDR2 SQIVND (reference sequence).

This clone was picked up one time. V is TRBV19 and J is TRBJ1-2; 10 nucleotides agree with TRBD1. This CDR3 is built from 15 residues. Unmatched junction bases numbered 7, after V lost 5 bases and J lost 4 bases. The germline CDR1 and CDR2 sequences are LNHDA and SQIVND (reference sequence). CDR3 DNA: TGTGCCAGTAGTGGAGGGACAGGGGAAGGCTATGGCTACACCTTC. Translated, it gives CASSGGTGEGYGYTF.

The V call is TRBV18, the J call TRBJ2-1; 13 bases map to TRBD2. This CDR3 is 15 amino acids long. V was clipped by 7 bases and J by 7 bases; unmatched bases: 7. Germline V gene data show CDR1 as KGHSH and CDR2 as LQKENI. CDR3 sequence reads: CASYRLAGGSNEQFF. The CDR3 bases are TGTGCCAGCTACCGACTAGCGGGAGGTTCGAATGAGCAGTTCTTC.

This clone came up a few times. The genes are TRBV2 and TRBJ1-2, with 9 bases matching TRBD1. Losses at the gene ends were 3 bases for V and 6 bases for J; bases not matched to a gene: 2. The CDR3 contains 13 residues. The germline gives CDR1 SNHLY, CDR2 FYNNEI. DNA for the CDR3: TGTGCCAGCAGTGATGGGGACAGGGATGGCTACACCTTC. Its protein is CASSDGDRDGYTF.

The chain combines TRBV5-4 with TRBJ2-7; TRBD2 is a possible D gene (7 bases). Per the germline V gene, CDR1 is SGHNT and CDR2 is YYREEE (reference sequence). V was clipped by 4 bases and J by 2 bases, with 16 bases between them. This CDR3 region has 15 residues. The CDR3 nucleotides are TGTGCCAGCAGCGGGGGGGCTAGCGACACCTACGAGCAGTACTTC. Amino acid sequence: CASSGGASDTYEQYF.

A few counts support this clone. CDR3 protein: CASSPGGGNSRRAFF. CDR3 DNA: TGCGCCAGCAGCCCAGGCGGGGGGAATTCGCGTCGCGCTTTCTTT. The genes are TRBV4-1 and TRBJ1-1, with a tentative D call TRBD1 (5 bases). The germline gives CDR1 MGHRA, CDR2 YSYEKL. This CDR3 is built from 15 residues. Trimming removed 4 bases at V and 11 bases at J, with 23 bases between.

The chain is built from TRBV9 and TRBJ2-7, with 7 bases aligning to TRBD1. The V and J ends lost 0 bases and 2 bases, in that order; junction bases with no gene match: 8. The CDR3 consists of 16 residues. Germline-derived CDR1 and CDR2 are SGDLS and YYNGEE. The chain's CDR3 is CASSVGGQASTYEQYF. In DNA, the CDR3 is TGTGCCAGCAGCGTAGGAGGACAGGCAAGTACCTACGAGCAGTACTTC.

The chain combines TRBV27 with TRBJ2-4; the D gene is possibly TRBD1 (6 bases). Germline lookup yields CDR1 MNHEY and CDR2 SMNVEV (reference sequence). Between the trimmed V and J ends, which lost 4 bases and 8 bases, there was a span of 24 bases. The CDR3 extends over 17 amino acids. CDR3: CASSSTTDSPGGDIQYF. Here the CDR3 DNA reads TGTGCCAGCAGTTCGACGACGGACAGTCCGGGTGGAGACATTCAGTACTTC.